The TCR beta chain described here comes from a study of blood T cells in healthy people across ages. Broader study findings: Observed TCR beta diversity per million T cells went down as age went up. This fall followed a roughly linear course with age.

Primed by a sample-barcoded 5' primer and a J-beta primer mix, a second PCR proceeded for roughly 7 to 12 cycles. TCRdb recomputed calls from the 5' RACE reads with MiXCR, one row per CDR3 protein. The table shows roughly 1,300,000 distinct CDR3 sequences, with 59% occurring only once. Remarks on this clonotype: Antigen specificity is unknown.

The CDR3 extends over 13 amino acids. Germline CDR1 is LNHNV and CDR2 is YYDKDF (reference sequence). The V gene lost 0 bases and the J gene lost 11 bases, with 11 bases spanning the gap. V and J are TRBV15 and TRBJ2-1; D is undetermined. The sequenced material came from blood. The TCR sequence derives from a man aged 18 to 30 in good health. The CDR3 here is CATSRDPDDQQFF. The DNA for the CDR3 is TGTGCCACCAGCAGAGATCCGGACGACCAGCAGTTCTTC.